This TCR beta chain was sequenced during a study of HIV-infected patients and healthy controls. With V trimmed by 6 bases and J by 4 bases, 5 bases remained unmatched. The CDR3 is 15 residues long. The germline V gene has CDR1 MDHEN and CDR2 SYDVKM. Alpha and beta constant-region primers primed reverse transcription of around 500 ng RNA. Using multiplexing indices, alpha and beta chain libraries were generated apart by chain-specific third strand synthesis. TCRdb processed the 5' RACE reads anew with MiXCR; each CDR3 protein has one entry. The table records about 17,000 distinct CDR3 sequences, around 10% of them present only once. Whole blood was used without fractionation, so all unsorted peripheral T cells were included. The table lists this clonotype with many counts.

The chain employs TRBV28 and TRBJ2-2; 10 bases fit TRBD2. The clonotype comes from an adult in good health. The source material was blood. The CDR3 is CASRDSGRSTGELFF. CDR3 coding DNA: TGTGCCAGCAGAGATAGCGGGAGGTCCACCGGGGAGCTGTTTTTT.